This entry lists 4 T cell receptor beta chains sequenced from one sample in a study of CD8 T cells in ankylosing spondylitis. TCRdb analysed the 5' RACE reads with MiXCR anew, one entry per CDR3 protein. The data contain about 240,000 distinct CDR3 sequences, 8% to 9.5% of them seen just once; the ten biggest clones take up under 7.5%. The sequencing sample was made of blood, either unsorted or a sorted T cell fraction (not recorded which). Every receptor here comes from a male donor with ankylosing spondylitis or in good health (not recorded which).

This clonotype was recorded at least ten times. The chain carries TRBV29-1 and TRBJ1-2; a weak D match, TRBD1 (6 bases). Trimming cost V 4 bases and J 4 bases, with 10 bases left between them. This CDR3 spans 12 amino acids. Germline assignment: CDR1 SQVTM and CDR2 ANQGSEA. CDR3 bases: TGCAGCGTTGCCGGGGGCCCCTATGGCTACACCTTC. Its protein product is CSVAGGPYGYTF.

The chain links TRBV7-8 to TRBJ2-2, with 7 bases that match TRBD1. V was clipped by 9 bases and J by 5 bases; unmatched bases: 12. Germline V gene lookup returns CDR1 SGHVS and CDR2 FQNEAQ. This CDR3 has 15 residues. CDR3 in amino acids: CASGQRDSRTGELFF. CDR3 nucleotide sequence: TGTGCCAGTGGGCAGAGGGACAGCAGGACCGGGGAGCTGTTTTTT.

This clonotype was seen many times. This rearrangement joins TRBV29-1 to TRBJ2-3; D might be TRBD1 or TRBD2, each matching 5 bases. Per the germline V gene, CDR1 is SQVTM and CDR2 is ANQGSEA. The CDR3 has 12 residues. The CDR3 DNA reads as TGCACCTCAAGGTCCGGGGCGGATACGCAGTATTTT. This translates into CTSRSGADTQYF.

This clonotype has ten or more counts. V gene TRBV6-5 combines with J gene TRBJ1-3; unclear D gene. Germline V lookup: CDR1 MNHEY, CDR2 SVGAGI. CDR3 length equals 18 residues. Trimming shortened V by 1 base and J by 0 bases, and 16 bases separated the two germline ends. The CDR3 reads CASSYYGVAGSSGNTIYF. CDR3 sequence (DNA): TGTGCCAGCAGTTACTACGGCGTAGCTGGTTCCTCTGGAAACACCATATATTTT.